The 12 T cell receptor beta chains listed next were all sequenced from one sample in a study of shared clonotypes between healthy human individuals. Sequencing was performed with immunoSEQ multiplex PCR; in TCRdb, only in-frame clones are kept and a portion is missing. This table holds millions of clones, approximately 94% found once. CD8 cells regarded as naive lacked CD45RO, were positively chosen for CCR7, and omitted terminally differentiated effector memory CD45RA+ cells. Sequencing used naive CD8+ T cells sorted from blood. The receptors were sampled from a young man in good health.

The CDR3 loop is CASSANLGQLSSQETQYF. The CDR3 bases are TGTGCCAGCTCAGCTAACCTCGGGCAGCTCTCCTCCCAAGAGACCCAGTACTTC. The J gene is TRBJ2-5, the V gene TRBV18; D not certain. The V end lost 5 bases, the J end lost 1 base, and 23 bases lay between the germline ends. Germline V gene lookup returns CDR1 KGHSH and CDR2 LQKENI. The CDR3 totals 18 residues.

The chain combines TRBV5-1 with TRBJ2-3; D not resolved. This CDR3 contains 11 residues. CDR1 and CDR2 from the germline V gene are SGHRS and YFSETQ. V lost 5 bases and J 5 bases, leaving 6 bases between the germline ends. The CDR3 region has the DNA TGCGCCAGCAGTTTCAGAGATACGCAGTATTTT. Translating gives CASSFRDTQYF.

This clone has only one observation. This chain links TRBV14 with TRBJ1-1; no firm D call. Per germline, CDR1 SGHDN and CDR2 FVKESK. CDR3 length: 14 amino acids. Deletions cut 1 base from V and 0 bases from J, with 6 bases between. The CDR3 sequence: CASSQGRMNTEAFF. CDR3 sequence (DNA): TGTGCCAGCAGCCAAGGCAGAATGAACACTGAAGCTTTCTTT. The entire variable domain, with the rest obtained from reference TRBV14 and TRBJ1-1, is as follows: EAGVTQFPSHSVIEKGQTVTLRCDPISGHDNLYWYRRVMGKEIKFLLHFVKESKQDESGMPNNRFLAERTGGTYSTLKVQPAELEDSGVYFCASSQGRMNTEAFFGQGTRLTVV.

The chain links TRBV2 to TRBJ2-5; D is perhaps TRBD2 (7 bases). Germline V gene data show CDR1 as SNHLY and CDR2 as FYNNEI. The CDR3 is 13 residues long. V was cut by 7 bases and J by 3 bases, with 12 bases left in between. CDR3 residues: CASIGGGEETQYF. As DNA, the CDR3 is TGTGCCAGCATAGGGGGAGGGGAAGAGACCCAGTACTTC.

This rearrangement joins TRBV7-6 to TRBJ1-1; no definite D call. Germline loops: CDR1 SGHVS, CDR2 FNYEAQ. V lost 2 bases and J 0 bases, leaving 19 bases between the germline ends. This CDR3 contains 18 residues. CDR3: CASSLKGGPSAMNTEAFF. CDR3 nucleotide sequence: TGTGCCAGCAGCTTAAAGGGAGGGCCGTCAGCCATGAACACTGAAGCTTTCTTT.

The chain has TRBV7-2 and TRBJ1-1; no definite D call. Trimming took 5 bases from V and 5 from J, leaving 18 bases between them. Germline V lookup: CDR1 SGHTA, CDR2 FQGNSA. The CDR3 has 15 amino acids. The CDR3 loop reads CASSISRGMITEAFF. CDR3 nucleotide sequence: TGTGCCAGCAGCATATCCAGAGGGATGATAACTGAAGCTTTCTTT.

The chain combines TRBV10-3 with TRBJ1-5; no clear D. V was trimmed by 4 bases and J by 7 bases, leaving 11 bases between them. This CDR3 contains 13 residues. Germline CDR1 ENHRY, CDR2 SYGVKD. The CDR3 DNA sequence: TGTGCCATCAGTGGAGACGTTAGCCAGCCCCAGCATTTT. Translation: CAISGDVSQPQHF.

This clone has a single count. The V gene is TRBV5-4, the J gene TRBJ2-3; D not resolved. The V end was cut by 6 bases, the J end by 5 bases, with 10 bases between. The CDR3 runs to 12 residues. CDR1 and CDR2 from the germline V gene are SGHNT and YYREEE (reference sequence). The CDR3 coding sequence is TGTGCCAGCACCGATGTGGGAGATACGCAGTATTTT. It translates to CASTDVGDTQYF.

CDR3 amino acids: CASSLLLADQETQYF. The CDR3 nucleotides are TGTGCCAGCAGCTTATTACTAGCGGACCAAGAGACCCAGTACTTC. The genes are TRBV13 and TRBJ2-5, with TRBD2 identical over 8 bases. CDR1 PRHDT and CDR2 FYEKMQ come from the germline V gene (reference sequence). The CDR3 is 15 amino acids. V lost 2 bases and J lost 0; bases outside the gene matches: 2.

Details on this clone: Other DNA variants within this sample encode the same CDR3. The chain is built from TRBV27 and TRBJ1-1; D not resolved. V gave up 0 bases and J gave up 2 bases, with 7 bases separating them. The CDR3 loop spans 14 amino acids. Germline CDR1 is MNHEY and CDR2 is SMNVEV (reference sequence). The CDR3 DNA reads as TGTGCCAGCAGTTTATCAGGCCTTAACACTGAAGCTTTCTTT. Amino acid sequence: CASSLSGLNTEAFF.

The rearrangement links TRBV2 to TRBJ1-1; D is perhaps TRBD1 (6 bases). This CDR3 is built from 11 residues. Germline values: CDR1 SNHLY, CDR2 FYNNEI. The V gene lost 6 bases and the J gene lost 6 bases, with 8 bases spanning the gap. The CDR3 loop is CASRAGAEAFF. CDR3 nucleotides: TGTGCCAGCAGGGCAGGGGCTGAAGCTTTCTTT.

The DNA of the CDR3 is TGTGCCAGCAGACCAGAAAACACTGAAGCTTTCTTT. Translation: CASRPENTEAFF. V gene TRBV2 combines with J gene TRBJ1-1, with no clear D. The germline gives CDR1 SNHLY, CDR2 FYNNEI. The length of the CDR3 is 12 residues. The V end was cut by 6 bases, the J end by 2 bases, with 7 bases between.